The source of this TCR beta chain is a study of identical twins (TCRdb year 2016). About the investigation overall: To test whether fetal clonotypes persist, the study used deep sequencing on TCR alpha and beta repertoires from monozygotic twins, unrelated adults of various ages, and cord blood. Replicate twin experiments were performed at different times using different library preparation protocols to rule out contamination. Overall results and qualifications from the work: Because the same donors could not be followed over many years, conclusions were based on cross-sectional statistical analysis. Compared with coincidental sharing between unrelated individuals, out-of-frame TCR alpha sequences shared between twins showed an excess of sequences with low generation probability. Fewer insertions were carried by abundant cord blood beta clonotypes; a weaker similar trend was observed in young adult naive repertoires, while no such trend was observed in memory repertoires. The excess sharing between twins in beta out-of-frame sequences was weaker because fewer shared sequences reduced the signal-to-noise ratio. In monozygotic twins, out-of-frame TCR alpha sharing was systematically underestimated by recombination models, although the models agreed with sharing between unrelated individuals. Zero-insertion analyses could be partly confounded by invariant T cells such as MAIT and iNKT, although diverse VJ usage argued against such confounding for most clonotypes.

Every donor in the study was a healthy Caucasian. The twin cohort consisted of three pairs of female monozygotic twins, all aged 18 to 29 years. RNA for TCR libraries was isolated from peripheral blood mononuclear cells. The method was 5' RACE. The data were produced on an Illumina HiSeq 2000. A universal primer binding site was introduced by template switching, and a unique molecular identifier was present in the final cDNA, enabling accurate counting of TCR cDNA molecules. Specific primers in the conserved constant-segment region were used to synthesize first-strand cDNA for TCR alpha and beta chains. Each cDNA library was double barcoded, with a SMART-Mk sample barcode plus Illumina barcodes, to control for contamination. Two successive PCR steps introduced TruSeq adapter sequences along with Illumina sample barcodes. Sequencing of the TCR alpha and beta cDNA libraries was done on the Illumina HiSeq platform using custom primers. The paper's processing steps were these. MiGEC was used to process raw reads and extract unique molecular identifiers, and MiXCR was used to find CDR3 positions. For each individual, recombination models were inferred using an EM algorithm with the repgenHMM and IGoR tools. The tcR package in R was used for shared clonotype analysis, with sharing normalized by the product of cloneset sizes. To study raw recombination without the effects of thymic and clonal selection, out-of-frame nonproductive sequences were analyzed. Through fastp at Q25 and MiXCR, TCRdb rebuilt clones from the public reads, retaining in-frame beta chains. CDR3 protein sequences are deduplicated, and each keeps its most common genes and DNA. These V and J calls originate from TCRdb's pipeline instead of the authors' own analysis. The sample data list fewer than 650,000 distinct CDR3 sequences, and under 8.5% of these were observed just once. The ten largest make up around 1.6% of the sample.

This clonotype has a handful of counts. The antigen it recognizes is unknown. Base qualities were left out, and no much larger clone turns up one base away. The junction carries 21 bases between V and J, which are trimmed by 5 bases and 4 bases respectively. The CDR3, from cysteine to phenylalanine, totals 17 residues. CDR3 DNA only is kept here, 51 bases in frame from base 1. Based on the germline V gene, the CDR1 and CDR2 sequences are SGHTA and FQGTGA. The sample was also reused in another study, on yellow fever vaccine responses in identical twins. As that second paper reports: The T cell response to vaccination in identical twins was reported by the authors to appear partly convergent and partly personalized. In the study, vaccine-responding T cell clones were precisely tracked in identical twins.

The sequence is built from TRBV7-3 and TRBJ2-1; no D gene is confidently identified. The clonotype comes from a woman aged 18-29 years in good health. What was sequenced was PBMCs. This receptor has the CDR3 CASSPIAFGPDYNEQFF. The DNA reads TGTGCCAGCAGCCCCATAGCCTTTGGCCCCGATTACAATGAGCAGTTCTTC.